The next 22 T cell receptor beta chains were all read from a single sample in a study of cytomegalovirus exposure and HLA in healthy donors. A multiplex PCR was run with 60 Vbeta primers and 13 Jbeta primers. TCRdb keeps only in-frame clones here, not all; method: immunoSEQ multiplex PCR. The sample lists 200,000 to 250,000 clones; approximately 81% were seen once. Specimen: PBMCs. All receptors come from a girl aged 2 to 10 in good health and CMV-seronegative.

The rearrangement joins TRBV6-6 to TRBJ1-4, with D maybe TRBD1 (5 bases). Between the trimmed V and J ends, which lost 3 bases and 7 bases, there was a span of 9 bases. CDR3 length: 13 residues. Germline lookup yields CDR1 MNHNY and CDR2 SVGAGI (reference sequence). CDR3 nucleotide sequence: TGTGCCAGCAGTTATCAGGGTGGTGAAAAACTGTTTTTT. Protein: CASSYQGGEKLFF.

This chain joins TRBV20-1 and TRBJ2-6; no firm D call. The CDR3 runs to 11 residues. Trimming stripped 7 bases from V and 3 bases from J, with 4 bases between. CDR1 and CDR2 from the germline V gene are DFQATT and SNEGSKA (reference sequence). This CDR3 reads CSVVGANVLTF. DNA of the CDR3: TGCAGTGTAGTTGGGGCCAACGTCCTGACTTTC.

V gene TRBV4-1 combines with J gene TRBJ2-5; 8 nucleotides line up with TRBD1. The closer fit of TRBJ2-7 to the DNA end suggests the J call may be wrong. The germline gives CDR1 MGHRA, CDR2 YSYEKL. CDR3 length equals 17 residues. CDR3 DNA: TGCGCCAGCAGCCAAGGGCTACAGGGGGGTAGCTCCTACGAGCAGTACTTC. Residues: CASSQGLQGGSSYEQYF.

The V and J genes are TRBV7-8 and TRBJ1-5; 7 nucleotides align to TRBD1. V trimming: 5 bases; J trimming: 5 bases; junction bases outside the gene matches: 6. This CDR3 comprises 14 residues. The germline V gene encodes CDR1 SGHVS and CDR2 FQNEAQ. The CDR3 coding sequence is TGTGCCAGCAGCCCGGGACAGCCGTATCAGCCCCAGCATTTT. It specifies CASSPGQPYQPQHF.

The chain's CDR3 is CASSDRTGAYGQPQHF. CDR3 coding DNA: TGTGCCAGTAGTGACAGGACAGGGGCGTACGGACAGCCCCAGCATTTT. This sequence joins TRBV19 and TRBJ1-5; TRBD1 matches at 9 bases. The CDR3 runs 16 residues. CDR1 LNHDA and CDR2 SQIVND come from the germline V gene (reference sequence). J lost 7 bases, V lost 5 bases, and 12 bases had no gene match.

The rearrangement uses TRBV19 and TRBJ1-5, with D possibly TRBD1 on 6 matching bases. Looked up from germline, CDR1 is LNHDA and CDR2 is SQIVND (reference sequence). V dropped 5 bases and J dropped 3 bases, with 17 bases sitting between them. The CDR3 covers 16 residues. The CDR3 DNA is TGTGCCAGTAGTCCTCCAGGGGAAGGAGACAATCAGCCCCAGCATTTT. Protein product: CASSPPGEGDNQPQHF. The complete variable domain, with remaining parts taken from reference TRBV19 and TRBJ1-5, reads DGGITQSPKYLFRKEGQNVTLSCEQNLNHDAMYWYRQDPGQGLRLIYYSQIVNDFQKGDIAEGYSVSREKKESFPLTVTSAQKNPTAFYLCASSPPGEGDNQPQHFGDGTRLSIL.

The chain uses TRBV5-1 and TRBJ1-6, with D perhaps TRBD1 (6 bases). The CDR3 is made up of 14 amino acids. CDR1 is SGHRS and CDR2 is YFSETQ in the germline V gene. Trimming removed 0 bases at V and 7 bases at J, with 8 bases between. CDR3 amino acids: CASSLAQGNSPLHF. The CDR3, as DNA: TGCGCCAGCAGCTTGGCACAGGGAAATTCACCCCTCCACTTT.

This chain joins TRBV10-3 and TRBJ2-5, with 8 bases aligning to TRBD1. J lost 3 bases, V lost 4 bases, and 4 bases had no gene match. CDR1 and CDR2 from the germline V gene are ENHRY and SYGVKD. The CDR3 is made up of 14 amino acids. The CDR3 loop reads CAISAGDRKETQYF. CDR3 DNA: TGTGCCATCAGTGCGGGGGACAGGAAAGAGACCCAGTACTTC.

The chain has TRBV11-2 and TRBJ2-7; TRBD2 matches 9 bases. The germline V gene has CDR1 SGHAT and CDR2 FQNNGV. The trim removed 5 bases at V and 2 bases at J, leaving 4 bases unmatched. The CDR3 totals 14 residues. In DNA, the CDR3 is TGTGCCAGCAGCCTTTCTAGCGGGACCTACGAGCAGTACTTC. This translates into CASSLSSGTYEQYF.

A single count supports this clone. The chain links TRBV5-6 to TRBJ2-6; 11 nucleotides align to TRBD2. The ends lost 4 bases at V and 0 bases at J; junction bases unmatched: 3. Per the germline V gene, CDR1 is SGHDT and CDR2 is YYEEEE. The CDR3 has 17 amino acids. CDR3 sequence reads: CASSALAGVSGANVLTF. The CDR3 DNA reads as TGTGCCAGCAGCGCACTAGCGGGGGTCTCTGGGGCCAACGTCCTGACTTTC. Based on the CDR3 plus reference TRBV5-6 and TRBJ2-6, the full variable domain is DAGVTQSPTHLIKTRGQQVTLRCSPKSGHDTVSWYQQALGQGPQFIFQYYEEEERQRGNFPDRFSGHQFPNYSSELNVNALLLGDSALYLCASSALAGVSGANVLTFGAGSRLTVL.

The chain couples TRBV19 to TRBJ2-1, with 11 bases that match TRBD2. Germline values: CDR1 LNHDA, CDR2 SQIVND (reference sequence). The length of the CDR3 is 15 residues. Unmatched junction bases numbered 9, after V lost 7 bases and J lost 7 bases. The CDR3 region is CASTPEASGRNEQFF. In DNA, the CDR3 is TGTGCCAGTACCCCAGAAGCTAGCGGGAGGAATGAGCAGTTCTTC.

Regarding this clone: In the same sample, other DNA sequences code for this CDR3. The V call is TRBV11-3, the J call TRBJ2-7; D gene unclear. The CDR3 contains 13 residues. Trimming removed 0 bases at V and 1 base at J, with 4 bases between. The germline gives CDR1 SGHNT, CDR2 YENEEA. The CDR3: CASSLDNSYEQYF. Here the CDR3 DNA reads TGTGCCAGCAGCTTAGATAATTCCTACGAGCAGTACTTC. The full variable domain, completed using reference TRBV11-3 and TRBJ2-7, is EAGVVQSPRYKIIEKKQPVAFWCNPISGHNTLYWYLQNLGQGPELLIRYENEEAVDDSQLPKDRFSAERLKGVDSTLKIQPAELGDSAVYLCASSLDNSYEQYFGPGTRLTVT.

This chain uses TRBV5-1 with TRBJ1-4; TRBD1 matches at 7 bases. Per germline, CDR1 SGHRS and CDR2 YFSETQ. V lost 0 bases to trimming and J lost 6 bases; unmatched junction nucleotides: 5. The CDR3 is made up of 15 amino acids. CDR3 residues: CASSLAGTEHEKLFF. The DNA for the CDR3 is TGCGCCAGCAGCTTGGCCGGGACAGAGCATGAAAAACTGTTTTTT. The full variable domain, its missing parts supplied by reference TRBV5-1 and TRBJ1-4, is KAGVTQTPRYLIKTRGQQVTLSCSPISGHRSVSWYQQTPGQGLQFLFEYFSETQRNKGNFPGRFSGRQFSNSRSEMNVSTLELGDSALYLCASSLAGTEHEKLFFGSGTQLSVL.

This rearrangement joins TRBV6-1 to TRBJ2-7; TRBD1 matches at 9 bases. The CDR3 runs to 13 residues. Germline CDR1 reads MNHNS; CDR2 reads SASEGT. V lost 8 bases, J lost 0 bases, and 2 bases stayed unmatched. CDR3 region: CASGTGLSYEQYF. The CDR3 region has the DNA TGTGCCAGCGGGACAGGGCTCTCCTACGAGCAGTACTTC.

The rearrangement links TRBV2 to TRBJ2-7; D unresolved. The CDR3 has 12 amino acids. V was trimmed by 5 bases and J by 8 bases, leaving 13 bases between them. Germline V lookup: CDR1 SNHLY, CDR2 FYNNEI. CDR3 amino acids: CASSQVVNQQYF. The CDR3 DNA reads as TGTGCCAGCAGTCAAGTAGTAAACCAGCAGTACTTC.

The chain joins TRBV2 to TRBJ1-5, with D uncertain. Deletions cut 6 bases from V and 5 bases from J, with 11 bases between. The CDR3 length is 13 residues. Germline values: CDR1 SNHLY, CDR2 FYNNEI. The CDR3, as DNA: TGTGCCAGCAGCGGTGAGTCGTATCAGCCCCAGCATTTT. Its translation is CASSGESYQPQHF.

The chain uses TRBV27 and TRBJ2-7; 9 bases agree with TRBD1. The ends lost 5 bases at V and 0 bases at J; junction bases unmatched: 5. The CDR3 loop spans 15 amino acids. Germline CDR1 reads MNHEY; CDR2 reads SMNVEV (reference sequence). CDR3 in DNA: TGTGCCAGCAGTAAAACAGGGGGCCCCTCCTACGAGCAGTACTTC. It codes for CASSKTGGPSYEQYF.

The chain uses TRBV6-6 and TRBJ2-5; 14 bases are shared with TRBD2. The J call may be faulty, since TRBJ2-7 better matches the DNA end. The V gene's germline CDR1 is MNHNY and CDR2 SVGAGI (reference sequence). The CDR3 extends over 15 amino acids. In nucleotides, the CDR3 is TGTGCCAGCAGTTACGGGGGACTAGCGGGAGACGAGCAGTACTTC. Its translation: CASSYGGLAGDEQYF.

The genes are TRBV2 and TRBJ1-6; 9 bases map to TRBD1. Trimming took 2 bases from V and 7 from J; bases not matched to a gene: 3. Germline V gene sequence: CDR1 SNHLY, CDR2 FYNNEI. The CDR3 is 15 amino acids. The CDR3 sequence is CASSERTGVNSPLHF. The CDR3 region has the DNA TGTGCCAGCAGTGAAAGGACAGGGGTGAATTCACCCCTCCACTTT.

The chain recombines TRBV9 with TRBJ2-5, with 9 bases aligning to TRBD2. The germline V gene encodes CDR1 SGDLS and CDR2 YYNGEE. This CDR3 contains 16 residues. V gave up 4 bases and J gave up 1 base; unmatched junction bases: 8. CDR3 sequence (DNA): TGTGCCAGCAGCCCCAGGGCGGGGGGGCCCCAAGAGACCCAGTACTTC. This encodes CASSPRAGGPQETQYF.

V is TRBV5-1 and J is TRBJ2-3; 9 nucleotides align to TRBD2. Germline V gene lookup returns CDR1 SGHRS and CDR2 YFSETQ. Unmatched junction bases numbered 5, after V lost 4 bases and J lost 2 bases. The CDR3 contains 15 residues. CDR3 bases: TGCGCCAGCAGCAGCGGGGGGACTTTCACAGATACGCAGTATTTT. Translating it yields CASSSGGTFTDTQYF.

The rearrangement links TRBV6-5 to TRBJ1-4; 9 positions agree with TRBD1. The J segment lost 8 bases and the V segment lost 6 bases, leaving 7 bases of the junction unmatched. CDR1 and CDR2 (germline): MNHEY, SVGAGI. This CDR3 spans 14 amino acids. CDR3 in amino acids: CASRPQGAREKLFF. Written as DNA, the CDR3 is TGTGCCAGCAGACCACAGGGGGCTAGGGAAAAACTGTTTTTT.